One sample yielded the 19 T cell receptor beta chains listed below, sequenced in a study of T cell clonality in common variable immunodeficiency (dated by TCRdb to 2013 to 2016). Results and caveats for the whole study, not just this receptor: Reportedly, TCRbeta sequences from CVID had fewer deletions and N-nucleotide insertions, and highly modified clones with 13 or more V deletions were absent from CVID.

No antigen has been assigned to these receptors. The library relied on the immunoSEQ multiplex PCR assay. What TCRdb holds here is the immuneACCESS table cut down to in-frame rearrangements. Part of the clones is not present; checked against another copy, under half of the missing clones reflect an unresolved V gene, and the others are unexplained. The table for this sample lists 32,000 or so clones, none of them counted only once. About 6.7% of the sample rests with the top ten. Sequencing was performed on peripheral blood mononuclear cells. The receptors were sampled from a human donor with common variable immunodeficiency.

Concerning this clone: The read falls 3 residues short of the CDR3 end, and the missing part is taken from the germline J gene. The J gene is TRBJ1-2, the V gene TRBV19; D is perhaps TRBD1 (6 bases). The CDR3 runs 13 residues. Germline V CDR1 and CDR2: LNHDA, SQIVND (reference sequence). Incomplete CDR3 DNA: TGTGCCAGTAGTATCTCCAGGGGCGGAGGC. Its protein product is CASSISRGGG. In full, the CDR3 reads CASSISRGGGYTF.

In regard to this clone: Read sequence stops 3 residues before the CDR3 end, and the germline J gene provides the missing end. This chain connects TRBV30 to TRBJ2-7; TRBD1 is a possible D gene (6 bases). From germline, CDR1 is GTSNPN and CDR2 SVGIG (reference sequence). This CDR3 comprises 21 residues. The germline V and J ends were trimmed by 1 base and 3 bases, with 34 bases remaining between them. The CDR3 sequence: CAWSETPLGHMDPPTFYEQYF. The sequenced CDR3 bases are TGTGCCTGGAGTGAAACGCCCTTGGGACACATGGACCCCCCTACGTTCTACGAG.

This clone was detected many times. Sequencing ends 3 residues short of the CDR3 end; the germline J gene provides the rest. This chain uses TRBV29-1 with TRBJ2-7; weak D call: TRBD1 (6 bases). Per germline, CDR1 SQVTM and CDR2 ANQGSEA. CDR3 length: 12 amino acids. Trimming removed 6 bases from V and 4 bases from J, with 13 bases in between. Incomplete CDR3 DNA: TGCAGCGTCCTACAGGGATCATACGAG. Amino acids: CSVLQGSYE. The complete CDR3 sequence is CSVLQGSYEQYF.

This clone was detected many times. The read ends 3 residues before the CDR3 terminus; that terminus is restored from the germline J gene. The chain couples TRBV5-1 to TRBJ2-5, with 8 bases fitting TRBD1. The CDR3 consists of 16 residues. CDR1 is SGHRS and CDR2 is YFSETQ in the germline V gene. V shed 1 base, J shed 1 base, and the junction held 6 bases outside the gene matches. The CDR3 loop reads CASSLSLGTGQETQYF. CDR3 DNA, as far as it was read: TGCGCCAGCAGCTTGTCGCTCGGGACAGGCCAAGAGACC.

Details on this clone: The read stops 3 residues short of the end of the CDR3; the missing end is completed from the germline J gene. The chain has TRBV7-2 and TRBJ2-7; 7 bases are shared with TRBD2. Germline V CDR1 and CDR2: SGHTA, FQGNSA. This CDR3 contains 12 residues. V lost 5 bases and J lost 6; bases outside the gene matches: 4. CDR3 DNA (partial): TGTGCCAGCAGCCATTCTAGCGGCGAG. Translated, it gives CASSHSSGE. The entire CDR3 protein is CASSHSSGEQYF.

This clone has at least ten counts. The read halts 3 residues ahead of the CDR3 end, with the missing end drawn from the germline J gene. The chain employs TRBV5-4 and TRBJ1-2; D remains ambiguous. With 7 bases removed from V and 1 base from J, the gap between germline ends came to 20 bases. The CDR3 covers 16 residues. Germline CDR1 is SGHNT and CDR2 is YYREEE (reference sequence). The CDR3: CASGEGPTPFNYGYTF. The sequenced CDR3 bases are TGTGCCAGCGGCGAGGGCCCCACTCCTTTTAACTATGGC.

Comments on this clone: Read data end 3 residues before the CDR3 end; the end is taken from the germline J gene. The chain joins TRBV19 to TRBJ2-7; 10 bases line up with TRBD2. Germline V gene data show CDR1 as LNHDA and CDR2 as SQIVND (reference sequence). V was pared by 3 bases and J by 5 bases, with 7 bases of the junction left unmatched. This CDR3 comprises 15 residues. CDR3 region: CASSMGLAGVDEQYF. The covered CDR3 bases are TGTGCCAGTAGTATGGGGCTAGCGGGGGTAGACGAG.

This clone was observed at least ten times. The read ends 3 residues shy of where the CDR3 ends; the end is completed using the germline J gene. The J gene is TRBJ1-1, the V gene TRBV5-1, with TRBD1 matching 7 bases. The germline V gene has CDR1 SGHRS and CDR2 YFSETQ. V dropped 0 bases and J dropped 7; count of bases not matched to a gene: 9. There are 15 residues in the CDR3. Here the CDR3 reads CASSLEADRVNEAFF. The sequenced CDR3 bases are TGCGCCAGCAGCTTGGAGGCCGACAGGGTGAATGAA.

The table lists this clone with many counts. The read comes to an end 3 residues before the CDR3 does, leaving the germline J gene to fill in the end. The chain uses TRBV2 and TRBJ2-1, with D perhaps TRBD1 (5 bases). Germline loops: CDR1 SNHLY, CDR2 FYNNEI. V lost 1 base, J lost 7 bases, and 14 bases lay in between. There are 15 residues in the CDR3. CDR3 loop: CASSEGGATTNEQFF. The sequenced CDR3 bases are TGTGCCAGCAGTGAAGGGGGCGCCACAACAAATGAG.

This clone was observed a handful of times. The sequence runs out 3 residues before the end of the CDR3; the remainder is reconstructed from the germline J gene. The chain couples TRBV5-1 to TRBJ2-7; 9 positions agree with TRBD1. The CDR3 totals 13 residues. Germline CDR1 reads SGHRS; CDR2 reads YFSETQ. Trimming cost V 5 bases and J 3 bases; bases outside gene matches: 3. The CDR3 is CASSWTGDYEQYF. The part of the CDR3 DNA that was read is TGCGCCAGCAGTTGGACAGGGGACTACGAG.

Worth noting for this clone: The read ends 3 residues shy of where the CDR3 ends; the end is completed using the germline J gene. The V and J genes are TRBV6-1 and TRBJ1-2; 8 positions agree with TRBD1. This CDR3 is built from 17 residues. CDR1 MNHNS and CDR2 SASEGT come from the germline V gene. V lost 0 bases, J lost 0 bases, and 6 bases stayed unmatched. This CDR3 is CASSEALGQGANYGYTF. The sequenced CDR3 bases are TGTGCCAGCAGTGAAGCGCTTGGACAGGGAGCTAACTATGGC.

This clone came up a few times. The read halts 3 residues ahead of the CDR3 end, with the missing end drawn from the germline J gene. The chain recombines TRBV5-1 with TRBJ2-2; possible D gene TRBD2, 7 bases. With 3 bases removed from V and 7 bases from J, the gap between germline ends came to 22 bases. The CDR3 consists of 17 residues. Germline V CDR1 and CDR2: SGHRS, YFSETQ. The CDR3 bases that were read are TGCGCCAGCAGCTCGCGGGGCGGGGGCGCGCAAGTCGGGGAG. This translates into CASSSRGGGAQVGE. The full CDR3 is CASSSRGGGAQVGELFF.

Points on this clone: From the germline J gene comes the end of the CDR3, since the read stops 3 residues before it. The chain joins TRBV30 to TRBJ2-3; D possibly corresponds to TRBD2 (6 bases). V gave up 5 bases and J gave up 4 bases, with 7 bases separating them. The CDR3 sequence is 11 residues long. The V gene's germline CDR1 is GTSNPN and CDR2 SVGIG (reference sequence). The covered CDR3 bases are TGTGCCTGGTCGGGGGCAGATACG. Translation gives CAWSGADT. From start to end, the CDR3 is CAWSGADTQYF. The variable domain in full, with the rest retrieved from reference TRBV30 and TRBJ2-3, is SQTIHQWPATLVQPVGSPLSLECTVEGTSNPNLYWYRQAAGRGLQLLFYSVGIGQISSEVPQNLSASRPQDRQFILSSKKLLLSDSGFYLCAWSGADTQYFGPGTRLTVL.

This clone was found many times. The CDR3 spells CASSPLAGGTDTQYF. Incomplete CDR3 DNA: TGTGCCAGCAGCCCCCTAGCGGGGGGCACAGATACG. The genes are TRBV14 and TRBJ2-3; 10 bases are shared with TRBD2. The read ends 3 residues early relative to the CDR3; the germline J gene fills the gap. This CDR3 region has 15 residues. The junction had 2 bases not matched to a gene; V was cut back by 4 bases and J by 1 base. CDR1 is SGHDN and CDR2 is FVKESK in the germline V gene.

Of note for this clone: The read finishes 3 residues shy of the CDR3 end, and the germline J gene is used to complete it. This rearrangement joins TRBV19 to TRBJ2-3; TRBD1 aligns across 8 bases. This CDR3 is built from 18 residues. V was pared by 3 bases and J by 3 bases, with 14 bases of the junction left unmatched. Germline V gene data show CDR1 as LNHDA and CDR2 as SQIVND (reference sequence). The CDR3 region is CASSMPSGGSRGTDTQYF. The CDR3 bases that were read are TGTGCCAGTAGTATGCCGTCAGGGGGCTCCCGAGGAACAGATACG.

This clone was recorded at least ten times. The CDR3 end is not reached by the read, which stops 3 residues before it; the germline J gene fills it in. This chain uses TRBV2 with TRBJ1-2; D is unclear. With 1 base removed from V and 6 bases from J, the gap between germline ends came to 12 bases. From germline, CDR1 is SNHLY and CDR2 FYNNEI. CDR3 length equals 14 residues. The CDR3: CASSEGDDGDGYTF. The sequenced part of the CDR3 DNA is TGTGCCAGCAGTGAAGGTGACGACGGGGATGGC.

This clone was observed many times. The DNA ends 3 residues before the CDR3 does, and the rest of the CDR3 is filled in from the germline J gene. J is TRBJ1-2 and V is TRBV19; D gene ambiguous. The length of the CDR3 is 15 residues. CDR1 is LNHDA, CDR2 SQIVND, per germline (reference sequence). Trimming stripped 3 bases from V and 3 bases from J, with 14 bases between. Incomplete CDR3 DNA: TGTGCCAGTAGTATCCGACGGGGTGGAGACTATGGC. As protein: CASSIRRGGDYG. The full CDR3 protein reads CASSIRRGGDYGYTF. Using reference TRBV19 and TRBJ1-2 for the parts outside the CDR3, the full variable domain is DGGITQSPKYLFRKEGQNVTLSCEQNLNHDAMYWYRQDPGQGLRLIYYSQIVNDFQKGDIAEGYSVSREKKESFPLTVTSAQKNPTAFYLCASSIRRGGDYGYTFGSGTRLTVV.

On this clone itself: The DNA ends 3 residues before the CDR3 does, and the rest of the CDR3 is filled in from the germline J gene. The chain employs TRBV19 and TRBJ1-6, with TRBD1 as a possible D gene (6 bases). Germline loops: CDR1 LNHDA, CDR2 SQIVND (reference sequence). V lost 5 bases and J 8 bases, leaving 13 bases between the germline ends. This CDR3 is built from 14 residues. CDR3 DNA (partial): TGTGCCAGTAGTCCCCGGACAGAGCATTCACCC. This encodes CASSPRTEHSP. The complete CDR3 reads CASSPRTEHSPLHF.

In the case of this clone: From the germline J gene comes the end of the CDR3, since the read stops 3 residues before it. V usage is TRBV2 and J usage is TRBJ1-3; D call uncertain. The CDR3 is made up of 14 amino acids. Germline V gives CDR1 SNHLY, CDR2 FYNNEI. V shed 8 bases and J shed 0 bases, with 11 bases lying between them. The sequenced part of the CDR3 DNA is TGTGCCAGCTTACAAAAACCCTCTGGAAACACC. This translates into CASLQKPSGNT. The entire CDR3 is CASLQKPSGNTIYF.